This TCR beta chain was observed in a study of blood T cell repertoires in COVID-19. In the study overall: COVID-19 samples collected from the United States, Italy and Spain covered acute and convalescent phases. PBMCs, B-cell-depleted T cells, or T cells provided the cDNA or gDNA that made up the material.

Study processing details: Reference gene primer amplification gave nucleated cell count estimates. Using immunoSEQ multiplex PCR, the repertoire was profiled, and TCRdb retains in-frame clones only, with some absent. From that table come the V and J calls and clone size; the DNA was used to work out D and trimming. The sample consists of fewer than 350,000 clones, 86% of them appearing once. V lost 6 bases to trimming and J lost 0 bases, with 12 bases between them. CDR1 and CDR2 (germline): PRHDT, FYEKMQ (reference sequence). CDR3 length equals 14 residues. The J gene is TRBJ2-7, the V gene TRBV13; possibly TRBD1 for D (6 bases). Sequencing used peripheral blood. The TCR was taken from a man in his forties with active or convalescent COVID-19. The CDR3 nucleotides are TGTGCCAGCAGTTATCGGGACAACTCCTACGAGCAGTACTTC. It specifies CASSYRDNSYEQYF. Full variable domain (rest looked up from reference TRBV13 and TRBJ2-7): AAGVIQSPRHLIKEKRETATLKCYPIPRHDTVYWYQQGPGQDPQFLISFYEKMQSDKGSIPDRFSAQQFSDYHSELNMSSLELGDSALYFCASSYRDNSYEQYFGPGTRLTVT.